Reported below is one T cell receptor beta chain. Its antigen is currently unknown. This sample is part of a study of T cell responses to AZD1222 COVID-19 vaccine. CDR3 size: 12 residues. The germline CDR1 and CDR2 sequences are MDHEN and SYDVKM. V lost 5 bases and J lost 7, with 6 bases in between. Findings of the study overall: Repertoire sampling was restricted to post-peak T cell response timepoints. Clonal diversity may have been underestimated, and the donors were mostly white British, with more females than males. Among vaccine-associated CD4 TCRs, coverage spanned spike, with dominance at 160-218 and 743-854. Just a handful of people given AZD1222 tested seropositive at baseline.

TCRdb's copy holds only in-frame clones and misses some; the assay was immunoSEQ multiplex PCR. Altogether 150,000 to 200,000 clones are present, around nine tenths being singletons, with the ten largest covering roughly 4%. Sequencing used peripheral blood, obtained 28 days after the second dose of the MenACWY control vaccine. The TCR sequence derives from an adult who received the MenACWY meningococcal vaccine as a control. The chain couples TRBV28 to TRBJ1-6, with D perhaps TRBD1 (6 bases). This CDR3 is CASSQGNSPLHF. CDR3 bases: TGTGCCAGCAGTCAGGGGAATTCACCCCTCCACTTT.